The 30 T cell receptor beta chains in this list originate from one sample, sequenced in a study of CD4 and CD8 cells across lung adenocarcinoma regions. TCRdb re-called the PCR reads through MiXCR, storing one row per CDR3 protein. The sample contains approximately 6,000 distinct CDR3 sequences, roughly 48% of which appear only once. Sequencing was carried out using CD4+ T cells from the center of a lung tumor. The receptor source for this set is a female donor with lung adenocarcinoma. The CD4 and CD8 labels of this study may be unreliable.

This clonotype is termed medium-sized. The CDR3 nucleotides are TGCAGTGCCGGGCAACATGTGAATGAGCAGTTCTTC. This sequence encodes CSAGQHVNEQFF. The rearrangement links TRBV20-1 to TRBJ2-1; D is ambiguous. The germline V gene has CDR1 DFQATT and CDR2 SNEGSKA (reference sequence). The CDR3 covers 12 residues. Trimming took off 6 bases at V and 7 bases at J, with 13 bases between the two ends.

This clonotype showed up just a few times. The J gene is TRBJ2-1, the V gene TRBV10-2; D call uncertain. This CDR3 has 11 amino acids. Deletions cut 8 bases from V and 1 base from J, with 3 bases between. Germline CDR1 and CDR2: WSHSY and SAAADI. In nucleotides, the CDR3 is TGCGCCAGCCAGTCCTACAATGAGCAGTTCTTC. Translated: CASQSYNEQFF.

The table lists this clonotype with many counts. V and J are TRBV6-1 and TRBJ2-1; D perhaps matches TRBD2 (6 bases). The J call may be incorrect, as the DNA end agrees better with TRBJ2-5. Germline CDR1 is MNHNS and CDR2 is SASEGT. The CDR3 is 15 residues long. CDR3 nucleotide sequence: TGTGCCAGCAGCACCGCCGGTGGGGGGAAAGAGACCCAGTACTTC. Protein: CASSTAGGGKETQYF.

The DNA for the CDR3 is TGTGCCAGCAGTTCCGCGGGACTAGCGGGAGGCACCACAGATACGCAGTATTTT. Protein: CASSSAGLAGGTTDTQYF. The chain couples TRBV6-2 or TRBV6-3 to TRBJ2-3; 15 positions agree with TRBD2. J gave up 2 bases and V 4 bases, and 7 bases lay outside the gene matches. The CDR3 sequence is 18 residues long. The germline CDR1 and CDR2 sequences are MNHEY and SVGEGT.

The table lists this clonotype with many counts. The V gene is TRBV27, the J gene TRBJ2-1; TRBD2 agrees at 9 bases. The tail of the sequence fits TRBJ2-7 better, so the J call may be wrong. The CDR3 sequence is 18 residues long. CDR1 and CDR2 from the germline V gene are MNHEY and SMNVEV (reference sequence). CDR3 amino acids: CASSPLGGPREGTYEQYV. The CDR3 nucleotides are TGTGCCAGCAGCCCACTTGGGGGACCGCGGGAGGGGACCTACGAGCAGTACGTC.

This clonotype is labeled medium-sized. The chain employs TRBV6-1 and TRBJ2-3; D call uncertain. This CDR3 has 14 amino acids. The V gene lost 3 bases and the J gene lost 4 bases, with 11 bases spanning the gap. Germline V gene lookup returns CDR1 MNHNS and CDR2 SASEGT. The CDR3 DNA is TGTGCCAGCAGTGAGGCTAGACGGGCAGATACGCAGTATTTT. It is translated as CASSEARRADTQYF.

By sample share, this clonotype is medium-sized. The chain has TRBV20-1 and TRBJ2-1; no reliable D call. Trimming removed 1 base at V and 10 bases at J, with 14 bases between. The CDR3 is 13 residues long. From germline, CDR1 is DFQATT and CDR2 SNEGSKA (reference sequence). The CDR3 here is CSARADNTMEQFF. CDR3 nucleotides: TGCAGTGCTAGAGCAGACAATACAATGGAGCAGTTCTTC.

Note on this clonotype: Its ends do not fully match the called genes, so a read error is possible. The chain employs TRBV6-1 and TRBJ2-1, with 8 bases aligning to TRBD1. The V gene's germline CDR1 is MNHNS and CDR2 SASEGT. The CDR3 has 13 amino acids. Here the CDR3 reads CASSRGTGDEQFF. CDR3 bases: TGTGCCAGCAGCCGCGGGACAGGCGATGAGCAGTTTTTT.

This chain joins TRBV7-2 and TRBJ2-2; D tentatively reads TRBD1 or TRBD2 (6 bases each). Germline CDR1 is SGHTA and CDR2 is FQGNSA. CDR3 length: 15 residues. V lost 7 bases and J lost 3, with 15 bases in between. The CDR3 nucleotides are TGTGCCAGCACCCCCGTGGGGGGCGACACCGGGGAGCTGTTTTTT. As protein: CASTPVGGDTGELFF.

This clonotype turned up a few times. The chain employs TRBV10-2 and TRBJ2-2, with TRBD2 matching over 9 bases. The CDR3 length is 14 residues. The germline V gene encodes CDR1 WSHSY and CDR2 SAAADI. V shed 4 bases, J shed 5 bases, and the junction held 2 bases outside the gene matches. DNA of the CDR3: TGCGCCAGCAGTGGGCTAGCGGGGACCGGGGAGCTGTTTTTT. It codes for CASSGLAGTGELFF.

This chain links TRBV5-3 with TRBJ2-1, with D maybe TRBD2 (6 bases). The J call may not be correct, given that the DNA end is closer to TRBJ2-7. TRBV5-3 is an ORF for which the function is uncertain. This CDR3 comprises 13 residues. The CDR3: CARSLPEGNEQYF. Here the CDR3 DNA reads TGTGCCAGAAGCTTGCCGGAGGGCAACGAGCAGTACTTC.

This clonotype is labeled as medium-sized. This chain connects TRBV12-3 or TRBV12-4 to TRBJ2-1; D is ambiguous. The CDR3 is 11 amino acids. V was cut by 3 bases and J by 10 bases, with 7 bases left in between. The CDR3 bases are TGTGCCAGCAGTTTTCACTACGAGCAGTTCTTC. Translated, it gives CASSFHYEQFF.

This clonotype is deemed medium-sized (0.01 to 0.1%). The chain carries TRBV6-1 and TRBJ2-2, with D possibly TRBD1 on 5 matching bases. The V gene lost 2 bases and the J gene lost 4 bases, with 11 bases spanning the gap. Per germline, CDR1 MNHNS and CDR2 SASEGT. The CDR3 spans 15 residues. The CDR3 coding sequence is TGTGCCAGCAGTGAAACCCAGGGTTTCACCGGGGAGCTGTTTTTT. It encodes CASSETQGFTGELFF.

A note on this clonotype: Germline is not matched at one junction end, which may reflect a read error. The chain recombines TRBV20-1 with TRBJ2-1; 8 nucleotides match TRBD2. This CDR3 has 15 residues. Per germline, CDR1 DFQATT and CDR2 SNEGSKA (reference sequence). The CDR3 DNA is TGCAGTGCTAGCGAGGGGACTAGTAAAATTCGTGAGCAGTACTTT. Protein sequence: CSASEGTSKIREQYF.

This clonotype appeared a few times. The chain employs TRBV7-3 and TRBJ1-2; 9 bases map to TRBD1. The CDR3 spans 15 residues. Germline V gene data show CDR1 as SGHTA and CDR2 as FQGTGA. Trimming removed 5 bases from V and 3 bases from J; junction bases left unmatched: 7. The CDR3 DNA sequence: TGTGCCAGCAGCCTCGGGACAGGGATAGACTATGGCTACACCTTC. As protein: CASSLGTGIDYGYTF.

This clonotype was observed a handful of times. CDR3 protein: CASSLGWGSETQYF. DNA of the CDR3: TGTGCCAGCAGCTTAGGATGGGGGTCAGAGACCCAGTACTTC. V is TRBV11-3 and J is TRBJ2-1; D might be TRBD1 or TRBD2, each matching 5 bases. The tail of the sequence fits TRBJ2-5 better, so the J call may be wrong. Germline V gene sequence: CDR1 SGHNT, CDR2 YENEEA. The CDR3 has 14 residues.

Only a few counts were recorded for this clonotype. The chain recombines TRBV20-1 with TRBJ2-1, with TRBD2 identical over 7 bases. V lost 0 bases to trimming and J lost 7 bases; unmatched junction nucleotides: 6. Germline V gene data show CDR1 as DFQATT and CDR2 as SNEGSKA (reference sequence). This CDR3 has 14 residues. CDR3 protein: CSARDRLGRNEQFF. The CDR3 nucleotides read TGCAGTGCTAGAGATCGGCTCGGGAGGAATGAGCAGTTCTTC.

This clonotype has a count of ten or more. The chain employs TRBV6-1 and TRBJ2-1; D is unresolved. The J call may be in error: the DNA end matches TRBJ2-7 better. CDR1 and CDR2 (germline): MNHNS, SASEGT. The length of the CDR3 is 12 residues. CDR3 protein: CASSLNPREQYF. In DNA form, the CDR3 reads TGTGCCAGCAGTCTCAACCCTCGCGAGCAGTACTTC.

Within the sample, this clonotype is large. The chain recombines TRBV27 with TRBJ2-2; D is perhaps TRBD2 (5 bases). The CDR3 length is 14 residues. Germline assignment: CDR1 MNHEY and CDR2 SMNVEV (reference sequence). The ends were cut back, 2 bases at V and 9 bases at J, with 13 bases in the middle. CDR3 sequence (DNA): TGTGCCAGCAGTTTAGGGCTAGCCAAATGGGAGCTGTTTTTT. Translating gives CASSLGLAKWELFF.

Of note for this clonotype: A junction end diverges from the germline sequence, so it may reflect a read error. CDR3 bases: TGCGCCACCGGGCGACAAGGTATAGAGACCCAGTACTTT. This encodes CATGRQGIETQYF. This chain links TRBV10-1 with TRBJ2-3, with D uncertain. CDR1 WNHNN and CDR2 SYGVQD come from the germline V gene (reference sequence). This CDR3 is 13 amino acids long.

The chain couples TRBV6-4 to TRBJ2-2; possible D gene TRBD1, 5 bases. Gene TRBJ2-3 matches the end of the DNA better, so the J call may be wrong. Germline-derived CDR1 and CDR2 are MRHNA and SNTAGT. The CDR3 runs to 13 residues. In nucleotides, the CDR3 is TGTGCCAGCAGTGACTCTACTAAAGGGGCGCAGTATTTT. As protein: CASSDSTKGAQYF.

This chain links TRBV7-9 with TRBJ2-5; 11 bases are shared with TRBD1. The J call is uncertain, as TRBJ2-7 better fits the DNA end. Germline loops: CDR1 SEHNR, CDR2 FQNEAQ (reference sequence). The CDR3 sequence is 15 residues long. CDR3: CASSSPGTGGHEQYF. CDR3 sequence (DNA): TGTGCCAGCAGTTCTCCCGGGACAGGGGGACACGAGCAGTACTTC.

The chain is built from TRBV10-1 and TRBJ2-3; maybe TRBD2 (6 bases). Germline V lookup: CDR1 WNHNN, CDR2 SYGVQD (reference sequence). Deletions cut 4 bases from V and 0 bases from J, with 8 bases between. This CDR3 comprises 14 residues. In DNA form, the CDR3 reads TGCGCCAGCAGTGGACTAGAAAGCACAGATACGCAGTATTTT. It encodes CASSGLESTDTQYF.

The chain is built from TRBV10-3 and TRBJ2-1; D is possibly TRBD1 (6 bases). Trimming pared 6 bases from V and 2 bases from J, leaving 17 bases between. Germline lookup yields CDR1 ENHRY and CDR2 SYGVKD. CDR3 size: 16 residues. The CDR3 DNA follows: TGTGCCATCAGAGAGAATACAGGGAGAACCTACAATGAGCAGTTCTTC. Amino acid sequence: CAIRENTGRTYNEQFF.

CDR3 in amino acids: CASRTSGGRDKDTQYF. In DNA form, the CDR3 reads TGTGCCAGCAGGACTAGCGGGGGCCGTGACAAAGATACGCAGTATTTT. The chain employs TRBV6-1 and TRBJ2-3, with 12 bases aligning to TRBD2. J lost 5 bases, V lost 6 bases, and 9 bases had no gene match. CDR1 is MNHNS, CDR2 SASEGT, per germline. The CDR3 loop spans 16 amino acids.

On this clonotype itself: A much larger clone sits a single nucleotide away, making a read error possible. The gene calls are TRBV27 and TRBJ1-1, with D unclear. CDR3 length: 13 amino acids. Per germline, CDR1 MNHEY and CDR2 SMNVEV (reference sequence). The germline V and J ends were trimmed by 1 base and 8 bases, with 11 bases remaining between them. The CDR3 coding sequence is TGTGCCAGCAGTTTATTGGTCTTGGGGGAAGCTTTCTTT. This gives the protein CASSLLVLGEAFF.

This clonotype was counted ten times or more. CDR3 residues: CASSLRAFNYGYTF. CDR3 coding DNA: TGTGCCAGCAGTTTACGGGCATTTAACTATGGCTACACCTTC. The chain has TRBV27 and TRBJ1-2, with D uncertain. This CDR3 has 14 residues. CDR1 is MNHEY and CDR2 is SMNVEV in the germline V gene (reference sequence). The V end lost 2 bases, the J end lost 1 base, and 8 bases lay between the germline ends.

The chain combines TRBV9 with TRBJ2-1; 9 bases are a match to TRBD2. With V trimmed by 3 bases and J by 6 bases, 7 bases remained unmatched. Germline CDR1 reads SGDLS; CDR2 reads YYNGEE. The CDR3 is 15 residues long. The CDR3 bases are TGTGCCAGCAGCGCAGCGGGAGGAAGGGGCAATGAGCAGTTCTTC. It codes for CASSAAGGRGNEQFF. The whole variable domain, filled in from reference TRBV9 and TRBJ2-1, reads DSGVTQTPKHLITATGQRVTLRCSPRSGDLSVYWYQQSLDQGLQFLIQYYNGEERAKGNILERFSAQQFPDLHSELNLSSLELGDSALYFCASSAAGGRGNEQFFGPGTRLTVL.

The chain links TRBV4-2 to TRBJ2-7; perhaps TRBD2 as D (6 bases). The germline CDR1 and CDR2 sequences are LGHNA and YNFKEQ. V lost 0 bases, J lost 6 bases, and 12 bases lay in between. This CDR3 has 14 residues. CDR3 residues: CASSQDIGSGEQYF. In DNA form, the CDR3 reads TGTGCCAGCAGCCAAGACATCGGGAGTGGCGAGCAGTACTTC.

The DNA of the CDR3 is TGCGCCAGCAGTGAGTCGACAGCGGAGAACTACAATGAGCAGTTCTTC. Protein: CASSESTAENYNEQFF. The J gene is TRBJ2-1, the V gene TRBV10-1; D possibly matches TRBD1 or TRBD2 (5 bases each). CDR1 and CDR2 (germline): WNHNN, SYGVQD (reference sequence). CDR3 length equals 16 residues. Trimming took off 0 bases at V and 3 bases at J, with 12 bases between the two ends.